This T cell receptor (beta chain) was retrieved from a study of T cell responses to AZD1222 COVID-19 vaccine. Sequencing was performed with immunoSEQ multiplex PCR; in TCRdb, only in-frame clones are kept and a portion is missing. The table shows approximately 89,000 clones, with around 90% occurring only once. Turning to this clone: Its antigen is unknown.

Germline CDR1 and CDR2: LNHDA and SQIVND (reference sequence). CDR3 size: 13 residues. V was pared by 8 bases and J by 8 bases, with 8 bases of the junction left unmatched. Second-dose recipients at about 4 or about 12 weeks were treated as one pooled group. General study findings and limits: Spike was spanned by vaccine-associated CD4 TCRs, which were dominant at 160-218 and 743-854. Donors were chiefly white British, with a greater number of females, and clonal diversity was perhaps underestimated. Regions left unmutated in variants are reportedly the target of nearly half of spike-specific TCRs.

This receptor was obtained from an adult who received the AZD1222 COVID-19 vaccine. The source was peripheral blood, collected 28 days after the second AZD1222 dose. This sequence joins TRBV19 and TRBJ1-2; 10 positions agree with TRBD1. CDR3 sequence reads: CASQRQGAHGYTF. The CDR3 DNA is TGTGCCAGTCAGAGACAGGGGGCGCACGGCTACACCTTC.